The following is a T cell receptor beta chain sequence with its context. These data come from a study of blood T cell repertoires in COVID-19. In the study overall: The United States, Italy and Spain supplied acute and convalescent COVID-19 samples. T cells, B-cell-depleted T cells, or PBMCs provided the cDNA or gDNA that served as material.

Per the original data handling: Amplification of reference gene primers provided the estimated nucleated cell counts. The table came from immunoSEQ multiplex PCR; TCRdb's copy has only in-frame clones and leaves some out. The V and J calls and clone size come from that table; D and trimming were worked out from the DNA. This table has 390,000 or so clones, nearly 90% appearing once. CDR1 is SGHNT, CDR2 YENEEA, per germline. The CDR3 has 12 amino acids. V gave up 4 bases and J gave up 0 bases, with 2 bases separating them. The V call is TRBV11-3, the J call TRBJ2-3, with D unclear. Sequenced sample: peripheral blood. The clonotype comes from a man aged 18 to 29 with active or convalescent COVID-19. CDR3 DNA: TGTGCCAGCAGCTCAAGCACAGATACGCAGTATTTT. Translating gives CASSSSTDTQYF.